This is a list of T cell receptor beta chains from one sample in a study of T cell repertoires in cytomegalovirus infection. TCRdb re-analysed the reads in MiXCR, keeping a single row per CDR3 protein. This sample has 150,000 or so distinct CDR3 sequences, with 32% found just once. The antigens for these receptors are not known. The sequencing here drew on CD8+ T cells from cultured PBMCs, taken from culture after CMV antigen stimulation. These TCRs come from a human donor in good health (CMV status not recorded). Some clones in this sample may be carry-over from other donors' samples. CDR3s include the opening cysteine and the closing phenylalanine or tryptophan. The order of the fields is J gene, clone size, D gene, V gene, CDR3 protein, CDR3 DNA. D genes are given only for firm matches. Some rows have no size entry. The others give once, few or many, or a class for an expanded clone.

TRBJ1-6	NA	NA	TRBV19	CASSIGDSPLHF	TGTGCCAGTAGTATAGGGGATTCACCCCTCCACTTT
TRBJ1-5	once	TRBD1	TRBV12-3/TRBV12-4	CASSWGQGANQPQHF	TGTGCCAGCAGTTGGGGACAGGGGGCTAACCAGCCCCAGCATTTT
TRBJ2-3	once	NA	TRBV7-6	CASSLGGGGVSDTQYF	TGTGCCAGCAGCTTAGGAGGCGGGGGCGTATCAGATACGCAGTATTTT
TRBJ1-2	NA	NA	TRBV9	CASSPRDPYGYTF	TGTGCCAGCAGCCCCCGGGATCCTTATGGCTACACCTTC
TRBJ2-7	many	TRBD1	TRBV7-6	CASSFLTGGGEQYF	TGTGCCAGCAGCTTCCTAACAGGGGGCGGCGAGCAGTACTTC
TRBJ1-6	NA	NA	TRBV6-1	CASRTDSSYNSPLHF	TGTGCCAGCAGGACAGACAGCTCCTATAATTCACCCCTCCACTTT
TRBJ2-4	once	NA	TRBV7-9	CASRGDKTLAKNIQYF	TGTGCCAGCAGGGGGGACAAGACGCTAGCCAAAAACATTCAGTACTTC
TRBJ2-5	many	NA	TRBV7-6	CASSPGGSKETQYF	TGTGCCAGCAGCCCAGGGGGGTCGAAGGAGACCCAGTACTTC
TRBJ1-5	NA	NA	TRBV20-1	CSARETVSNQPQHF	TGCAGTGCTAGAGAGACAGTTAGCAATCAGCCCCAGCATTTT
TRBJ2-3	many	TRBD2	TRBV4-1	CASSQSLAGGTDTQYF	TGCGCCAGCAGCCAAAGCCTAGCGGGGGGCACAGATACGCAGTATTTT
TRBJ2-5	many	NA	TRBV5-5	CASSLDGRLGETQYF	TGTGCCAGCAGCTTGGACGGGCGACTGGGGGAGACCCAGTACTTC
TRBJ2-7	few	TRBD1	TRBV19	CASSIVSGQGAYEQYF	TGTGCCAGTAGTATAGTTTCGGGACAGGGGGCCTACGAGCAGTACTTC
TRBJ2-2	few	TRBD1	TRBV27	CASSLIQGLTGELFF	TGTGCCAGCAGTTTAATACAGGGGCTCACCGGGGAGCTGTTTTTT
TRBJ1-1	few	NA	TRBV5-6	CASSGTTKAGTEAFF	TGTGCCAGCAGCGGAACGACGAAGGCGGGCACTGAAGCTTTCTTT
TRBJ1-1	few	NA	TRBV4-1	CASSHPLRNTEAFF	TGCGCCAGCAGCCACCCCTTGAGGAACACTGAAGCTTTCTTT
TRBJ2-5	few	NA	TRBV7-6	CASSFSRGVQETQYF	TGTGCCAGCAGCTTCTCCAGGGGGGTACAAGAGACCCAGTACTTC
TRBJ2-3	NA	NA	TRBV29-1	CSVEGKSGTQYF	TGCAGCGTTGAAGGGAAGTCCGGTACGCAGTATTTT
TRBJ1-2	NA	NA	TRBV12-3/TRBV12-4	CACGGGSGYTF	TGTGCCTGTGGGGGGGGGAGTGGCTACACCTTC
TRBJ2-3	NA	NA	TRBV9	CASSAEGGHSTDTQYF	TGTGCCAGCAGCGCGGAGGGGGGGCATAGCACAGATACGCAGTATTTT
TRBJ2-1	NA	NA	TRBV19	CASSTWTDNEQFF	TGTGCCAGTAGTACCTGGACAGACAATGAGCAGTTCTTC
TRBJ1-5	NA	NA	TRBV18	CASSPAGANQPQHF	TGTGCCAGCTCACCAGCAGGTGCGAATCAGCCCCAGCATTTT
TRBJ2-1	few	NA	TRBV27	CASKRGGEYNEQFF	TGTGCCAGCAAAAGGGGGGGCGAATACAATGAGCAGTTCTTC
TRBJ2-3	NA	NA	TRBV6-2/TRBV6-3	CASSYSWREDTQYF	TGTGCCAGCAGTTACTCGTGGCGGGAAGATACGCAGTATTTT
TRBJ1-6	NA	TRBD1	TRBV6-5	CASSYSFGDSGNSPLHF	TGTGCCAGCAGTTACTCCTTCGGGGACAGCGGGAATTCACCCCTCCACTTT
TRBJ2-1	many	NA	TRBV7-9	CASSFYYDSPHNEQFF	TGTGCCAGCAGCTTTTACTATGACTCTCCCCACAATGAGCAGTTCTTC
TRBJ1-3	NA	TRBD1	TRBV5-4	CASSSTGGTGNTIYF	TGTGCCAGCAGCTCGACAGGGGGAACTGGAAACACCATATATTTT
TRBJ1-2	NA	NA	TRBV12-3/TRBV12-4	CASSLAGRLYGYTF	TGTGCCAGCAGTTTAGCGGGACGGCTCTATGGCTACACCTTC
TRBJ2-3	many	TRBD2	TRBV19	CASSIGAGAADTQYF	TGTGCCAGTAGTATAGGAGCGGGGGCGGCAGATACGCAGTATTTT
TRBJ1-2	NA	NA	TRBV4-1	CASSPALYQGYTF	TGCGCCAGCAGCCCTGCCCTCTATCAAGGCTACACCTTC
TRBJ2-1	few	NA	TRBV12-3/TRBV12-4	CASSPNAGLNEQFF	TGTGCCAGCAGCCCTAACGCAGGGTTGAATGAGCAGTTCTTC
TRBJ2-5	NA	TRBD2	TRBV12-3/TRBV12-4	CASSPHIGLAGGRTETQYF	TGTGCCAGCAGTCCTCACATAGGGCTAGCGGGGGGGCGGACGGAGACCCAGTACTTC
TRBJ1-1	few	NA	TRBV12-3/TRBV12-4	CASLGTSTWDTEAFF	TGTGCCAGCCTCGGGACGTCCACTTGGGACACTGAAGCTTTCTTT
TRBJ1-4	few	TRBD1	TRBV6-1	CASSPGTGLEKLFF	TGTGCCAGCAGCCCCGGGACAGGGTTGGAAAAACTGTTTTTT
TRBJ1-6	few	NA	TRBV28	CASSSYRGAGFSPLHF	TGTGCCAGCAGTTCCTACCGGGGAGCAGGGTTCTCACCCCTCCACTTT
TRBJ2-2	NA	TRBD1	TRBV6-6	CASRPWTGLHTGELFF	TGTGCCAGCAGACCATGGACAGGGCTACACACCGGGGAGCTGTTTTTT
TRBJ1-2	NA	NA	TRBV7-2	CASSPIMTGNYGYTF	TGTGCCAGTAGCCCTATAATGACAGGAAACTATGGCTACACCTTC
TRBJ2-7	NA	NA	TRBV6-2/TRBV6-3	CASSPTIYEQYF	TGTGCCAGCAGTCCTACCATCTACGAGCAGTACTTC
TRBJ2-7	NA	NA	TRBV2	CASSDSYDGQYF	TGTGCCAGCAGTGACTCCTACGATGGGCAGTACTTC
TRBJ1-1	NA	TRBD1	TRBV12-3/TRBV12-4	CASGWTGTNTEAFF	TGTGCCAGCGGGTGGACAGGGACGAACACTGAAGCTTTCTTT
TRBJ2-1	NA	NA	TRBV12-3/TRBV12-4	CATTRGPPYNEQFF	TGTGCCACTACCAGGGGCCCCCCCTACAATGAGCAGTTCTTC